This TCR beta chain is from a study of cytomegalovirus exposure and HLA in healthy donors. In the study overall: Among fewer than 500 genotyped donors, approximately 80% fell in the Caucasian-associated ancestry cluster.

This clone was recorded a few times. Its matching antigen is unknown. The study's findings and limits: Across all donors, roughly uniform sequencing depth was an assumption of the presence/absence analyses. The study listed 164 cytomegalovirus-associated TCR beta chains.

Per the germline V gene, CDR1 is MGHDK and CDR2 is SYGVNS. The V and J ends lost 2 bases and 4 bases respectively, with 12 bases between them. The CDR3 runs 14 residues. PCR involved 60 Vbeta and 13 Jbeta primers. The protocol was immunoSEQ multiplex PCR, while the TCRdb copy is restricted to in-frame clones and leaves out a portion. The sample has around 150,000 clones, 50% to 75% seen once. The chain links TRBV25-1 to TRBJ2-7; D is possibly TRBD2 (6 bases). Sequencing was done on a sample of PBMCs. The sequence came from a woman aged 60-75 years in good health and CMV-seropositive. The CDR3 nucleotides read TGTGCCAGCAGTGAAATGGGGGGAAGGTACGAGCAGTACTTC. This codes for CASSEMGGRYEQYF.